This T cell receptor (beta chain) appears in the sequencing data of a study of Graves' ophthalmopathy and Graves' hyperthyroidism. Study outcomes and limitations: Using 13 signatures, a model distinguished ophthalmopathy from stable hyperthyroidism, reaching just under 90% sensitivity and over 65% specificity.

Amplified material comprised TCR beta CDR3 regions derived from RNA transcripts. The first round was an RT-PCR with HTBI primers, and the second round was a multiplex PCR. From the multiplex PCR reads, TCRdb called clonotypes with MiXCR, one entry per CDR3 protein. The sample carries around 1.1 million distinct CDR3 sequences, 35% to 40% recorded once. The CDR3 spans 14 residues. V lost 2 bases and J 7 bases, leaving 9 bases between the germline ends. Germline V CDR1 and CDR2: SNHLY, FYNNEI. Details on this clonotype: Its target is not known. Being one base from a much bigger clone, this may be a read error. This CDR3 fails to terminate in the conserved phenylalanine or tryptophan, so it likely reflects a read error.

The chain links TRBV2 to TRBJ1-6; D gene uncertain. The source of this sequence is an adult man with Graves' hyperthyroidism. Material for sequencing was peripheral blood or thyroid tissue (not recorded which). CDR3 in DNA: TGTGCCAGCAGTGAAATTCTAAGAAATTCACCCCTCCACCTT. It specifies CASSEILRNSPLHL.